These 24 T cell receptor beta chains were sequenced from one sample in a study of technical replicates of blood from a handful of donors. Clones were sequenced by immunoSEQ multiplex PCR, and TCRdb holds only the in-frame ones, with some missing. The table lists 50,000 to 55,000 clones, just over 85% of them singletons, with 5.6% in the top ten. The sample consisted of PBMCs. Source of these receptors: a human donor in good health. Some clones in this sample may be carry-over from other donors' samples.

V gene TRBV29-1 combines with J gene TRBJ2-3; perhaps TRBD2 as D (5 bases). Germline CDR1 reads SQVTM; CDR2 reads ANQGSEA. CDR3 length equals 12 residues. V lost 3 bases, J lost 6 bases, and 10 bases lay in between. The CDR3, as DNA: TGCAGCGTTGAGACGGGGTCTGATACGCAGTATTTT. Protein product: CSVETGSDTQYF.

V and J are TRBV4-3 and TRBJ2-2; 8 bases line up with TRBD2. From germline, CDR1 is LGHNA and CDR2 YSLEER. J gave up 4 bases and V 0 bases, and 7 bases lay outside the gene matches. There are 17 residues in the CDR3. CDR3 sequence reads: CASSQDRISGATGELFF. CDR3 coding DNA: TGCGCCAGCAGCCAAGATCGGATTAGCGGGGCCACCGGGGAGCTGTTTTTT.

This clone was counted once. This chain uses TRBV6-6 with TRBJ2-2; 11 bases align to TRBD2. There are 15 residues in the CDR3. The ends lost 5 bases at V and 7 bases at J; junction bases unmatched: 6. CDR1 and CDR2 (germline): MNHNY, SVGAGI (reference sequence). This CDR3 reads CASSKLAGVVGELFF. In DNA form, the CDR3 reads TGTGCCAGCAGTAAACTAGCGGGAGTCGTCGGGGAGCTGTTTTTT.

CDR3 loop: CASSLHRGPSGGGQDTQYF. CDR3 in DNA: TGCGCCAGCAGCCTCCATCGGGGCCCTAGCGGGGGGGGCCAAGATACGCAGTATTTT. The chain recombines TRBV4-3 with TRBJ2-3; TRBD2 matches at 12 bases. Germline V gives CDR1 LGHNA, CDR2 YSLEER. With V trimmed by 4 bases and J by 5 bases, 16 bases remained unmatched. The length of the CDR3 is 19 residues.

The chain combines TRBV6-5 with TRBJ1-2; TRBD1 might be the D (5 bases). Germline assignment: CDR1 MNHEY and CDR2 SVGAGI. This CDR3 has 13 residues. V gave up 2 bases and J gave up 4 bases, with 8 bases separating them. The CDR3 protein is CASSYGTLYGYTF. CDR3 in DNA: TGTGCCAGCAGTTACGGGACTCTCTATGGCTACACCTTC.

The chain employs TRBV18 and TRBJ2-7; tentative D call: TRBD2 (5 bases). Germline V gene data show CDR1 as KGHSH and CDR2 as LQKENI. The CDR3 has 13 residues. With 2 bases removed from V and 7 bases from J, the gap between germline ends came to 12 bases. The CDR3 DNA follows: TGTGCCAGCTCACCAGGAGGACTCATTGAGCAGTACTTC. Residues: CASSPGGLIEQYF.

This chain links TRBV30 with TRBJ2-7; 7 bases line up with TRBD1. The CDR3 has 12 amino acids. The trim removed 4 bases at V and 3 bases at J, leaving 3 bases unmatched. Germline CDR1 is GTSNPN and CDR2 is SVGIG (reference sequence). The CDR3 DNA reads as TGTGCCTGGACAGGGGGTGGCTACGAGCAGTACTTC. It encodes CAWTGGGYEQYF.

The rearrangement links TRBV27 to TRBJ1-4; 9 nucleotides line up with TRBD1. Unmatched junction bases numbered 5, after V lost 5 bases and J lost 7 bases. Germline lookup yields CDR1 MNHEY and CDR2 SMNVEV (reference sequence). The CDR3 runs to 14 residues. The CDR3 bases are TGTGCCAGCAGTCAAGGGACAGGGCGTGAAAAACTGTTTTTT. It is translated as CASSQGTGREKLFF.

The rearrangement links TRBV5-6 to TRBJ1-2; TRBD1 might be the D (5 bases). V was cut by 3 bases and J by 8 bases, with 23 bases left in between. Germline V gene sequence: CDR1 SGHDT, CDR2 YYEEEE. CDR3 length: 16 amino acids. CDR3 residues: CASSSTGGGLMRGYTF. DNA for the CDR3: TGTGCCAGCAGCTCTACCGGCGGGGGACTAATGCGGGGCTACACCTTC.

The genes are TRBV4-1 and TRBJ2-3, with D perhaps matching TRBD2 (5 bases). The V and J ends lost 3 bases and 4 bases respectively, with 23 bases between them. This CDR3 is built from 18 residues. The germline gives CDR1 MGHRA, CDR2 YSYEKL. The CDR3 spells CASSQSKRAEPWADTQYF. DNA of the CDR3: TGCGCCAGCAGCCAGTCGAAACGAGCGGAACCTTGGGCAGATACGCAGTATTTT.

This chain connects TRBV6-5 to TRBJ1-1; D remains unclear. The V gene lost 0 bases and the J gene lost 0 bases, with 8 bases spanning the gap. CDR3 length: 15 residues. Germline assignment: CDR1 MNHEY and CDR2 SVGAGI. The CDR3 protein is CASSYSARMNTEAFF. CDR3 nucleotides: TGTGCCAGCAGTTACTCGGCCAGGATGAACACTGAAGCTTTCTTT.

The rearrangement joins TRBV7-9 to TRBJ2-2, with D possibly matching TRBD2 (5 bases). V lost 10 bases and J lost 6, with 15 bases in between. The CDR3 has 13 amino acids. Germline loops: CDR1 SEHNR, CDR2 FQNEAQ (reference sequence). The CDR3 is CATSPGSAGELFF. For the CDR3, the DNA is TGTGCCACCTCACCTGGGAGTGCCGGGGAGCTGTTTTTT.

This clone was seen just once. This sequence joins TRBV20-1 and TRBJ2-3; D gene uncertain. Germline V gene data show CDR1 as DFQATT and CDR2 as SNEGSKA (reference sequence). The CDR3 spans 11 residues. With 6 bases removed from V and 6 bases from J, the gap between germline ends came to 10 bases. The chain's CDR3 is CSAELSDTQYF. As DNA, the CDR3 is TGCAGTGCCGAACTGTCCGATACGCAGTATTTT.

The chain is built from TRBV4-2 and TRBJ2-7, with D possibly being TRBD2 (5 bases). Germline loops: CDR1 LGHNA, CDR2 YNFKEQ. V lost 0 bases, J lost 6 bases, and 12 bases lay in between. The CDR3 consists of 14 residues. This chain's CDR3 is CASSQDTLGPEQYF. The CDR3 DNA reads TGTGCCAGCAGCCAAGATACACTAGGTCCCGAGCAGTACTTC.

This chain uses TRBV7-3 with TRBJ2-1, with D possibly being TRBD1 or TRBD2 (6 bases each). Germline V gives CDR1 SGHTA, CDR2 FQGTGA. The CDR3 loop spans 16 amino acids. The V end was cut by 5 bases, the J end by 9 bases, with 23 bases between. The DNA of the CDR3 is TGTGCCAGCAGCCTAAGGGGGACTGCGGAAAGAGGTGAGCAGTTCTTC. Its translation: CASSLRGTAERGEQFF.

The V gene is TRBV25-1, the J gene TRBJ2-7; D unresolved. V was pared by 5 bases and J by 6 bases, with 8 bases between. Germline V gene lookup returns CDR1 MGHDK and CDR2 SYGVNS. CDR3 length: 11 residues. The CDR3 sequence: CASSFYFEQYF. CDR3 in DNA: TGTGCCAGCAGTTTTTATTTCGAGCAGTACTTC.

This chain links TRBV5-6 with TRBJ2-5; D may be TRBD2 (6 bases). The CDR3 length is 14 residues. V was pared by 3 bases and J by 5 bases, with 14 bases between. Germline CDR1 and CDR2: SGHDT and YYEEEE. The CDR3 sequence is CASSWGGTGETQYF. The CDR3 DNA reads TGTGCCAGCAGCTGGGGAGGAACGGGGGAGACCCAGTACTTC.

The V gene is TRBV30, the J gene TRBJ1-2; 8 nucleotides match TRBD1. The CDR3 sequence is 16 residues long. The germline gives CDR1 GTSNPN, CDR2 SVGIG (reference sequence). J lost 5 bases, V lost 8 bases, and 19 bases had no gene match. The CDR3 sequence: CAGTDVTGTGQYGYTF. The CDR3 DNA reads TGTGCCGGAACAGATGTCACCGGGACAGGCCAATATGGCTACACCTTC.

This clone was counted a few times. The rearrangement joins TRBV7-9 to TRBJ1-2; 9 bases agree with TRBD1. Trimming removed 2 bases from V and 8 bases from J; junction bases left unmatched: 6. Germline V CDR1 and CDR2: SEHNR, FQNEAQ (reference sequence). The CDR3 totals 14 residues. DNA of the CDR3: TGTGCCAGCAGCTTAACCGGGACAGGGCACGGCTACACCTTC. Encoded protein: CASSLTGTGHGYTF.

V and J are TRBV4-3 and TRBJ2-7; no firm D call. The germline gives CDR1 LGHNA, CDR2 YSLEER. V lost 1 base and J 2 bases, leaving 12 bases between the germline ends. This CDR3 contains 15 residues. Here the CDR3 reads CASSQGAGTTYEQYF. The CDR3 DNA is TGCGCCAGCAGCCAAGGGGCAGGTACCACCTACGAGCAGTACTTC.

This chain connects TRBV7-2 to TRBJ2-2; no clear D gene. The germline gives CDR1 SGHTA, CDR2 FQGNSA. This CDR3 has 12 residues. Trimming shortened V by 4 bases and J by 8 bases, and 8 bases separated the two germline ends. CDR3 in amino acids: CASSSTLGELFF. In DNA form, the CDR3 reads TGTGCCAGCAGCTCTACCCTGGGGGAGCTGTTTTTT. Complete variable domain (other parts from reference TRBV7-2 and TRBJ2-2): GAGVSQSPSNKVTEKGKDVELRCDPISGHTALYWYRQSLGQGLEFLIYFQGNSAPDKSGLPSDRFSAERTGGSVSTLTIQRTQQEDSAVYLCASSSTLGELFFGEGSRLTVL.

The chain combines TRBV14 with TRBJ2-1, with a weak D call TRBD1 (7 bases). Germline values: CDR1 SGHDN, CDR2 FVKESK. V was pared by 3 bases and J by 1 base, with 13 bases between. The CDR3 loop spans 16 amino acids. The CDR3 is CASSHTAGGSYNEQFF. For the CDR3, the DNA is TGTGCCAGCAGCCATACCGCAGGGGGGTCCTACAATGAGCAGTTCTTC.

The chain carries TRBV19 and TRBJ2-7; D not certain. The germline CDR1 and CDR2 sequences are LNHDA and SQIVND (reference sequence). The CDR3 runs 14 residues. Trimming removed 4 bases at V and 2 bases at J, with 12 bases between. The CDR3, as DNA: TGTGCCAGTAGTAGACTCCCATTCCCCTACGAGCAGTACTTC. Its translation is CASSRLPFPYEQYF. The full variable domain, in which reference TRBV19 and TRBJ2-7 provide the parts outside the CDR3, is DGGITQSPKYLFRKEGQNVTLSCEQNLNHDAMYWYRQDPGQGLRLIYYSQIVNDFQKGDIAEGYSVSREKKESFPLTVTSAQKNPTAFYLCASSRLPFPYEQYFGPGTRLTVT.

The rearrangement uses TRBV19 and TRBJ2-3; 9 bases are a match to TRBD2. The germline CDR1 and CDR2 sequences are LNHDA and SQIVND (reference sequence). Trimming took 4 bases from V and 1 from J; bases not matched to a gene: 15. CDR3 length: 19 residues. The CDR3 loop reads CASSSLWAGGRFGTDTQYF. The CDR3 bases are TGTGCCAGTAGTAGCCTTTGGGCGGGGGGGCGGTTTGGCACAGATACGCAGTATTTT.